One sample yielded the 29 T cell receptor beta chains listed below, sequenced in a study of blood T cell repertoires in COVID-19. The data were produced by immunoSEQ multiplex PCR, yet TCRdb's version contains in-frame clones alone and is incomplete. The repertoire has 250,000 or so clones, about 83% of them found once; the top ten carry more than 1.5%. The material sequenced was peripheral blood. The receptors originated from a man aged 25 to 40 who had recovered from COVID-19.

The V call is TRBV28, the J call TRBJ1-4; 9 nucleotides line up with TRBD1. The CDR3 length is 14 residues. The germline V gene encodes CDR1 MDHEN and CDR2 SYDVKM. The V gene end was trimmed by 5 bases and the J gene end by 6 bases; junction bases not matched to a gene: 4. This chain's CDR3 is CASSPGTGYEKLFF. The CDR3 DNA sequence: TGTGCCAGCAGTCCCGGGACAGGGTATGAAAAACTGTTTTTT.

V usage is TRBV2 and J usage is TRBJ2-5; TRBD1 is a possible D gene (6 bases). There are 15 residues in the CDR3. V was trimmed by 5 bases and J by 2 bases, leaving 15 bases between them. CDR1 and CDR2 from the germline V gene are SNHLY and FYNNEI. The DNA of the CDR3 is TGTGCCAGCAGTCTTGGACAGTCGAGACAAGAGACCCAGTACTTC. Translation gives CASSLGQSRQETQYF.

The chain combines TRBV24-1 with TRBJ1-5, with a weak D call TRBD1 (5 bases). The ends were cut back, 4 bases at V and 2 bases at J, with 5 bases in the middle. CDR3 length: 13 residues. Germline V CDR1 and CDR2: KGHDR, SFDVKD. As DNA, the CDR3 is TGTGCCACCAGTGAACAGGGCAATCAGCCCCAGCATTTT. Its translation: CATSEQGNQPQHF.

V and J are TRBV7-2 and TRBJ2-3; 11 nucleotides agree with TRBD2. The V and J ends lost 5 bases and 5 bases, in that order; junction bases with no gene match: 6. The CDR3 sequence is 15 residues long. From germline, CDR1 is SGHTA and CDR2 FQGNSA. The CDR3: CASSRSGGAGDTQYF. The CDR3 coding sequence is TGTGCCAGCAGCCGTAGCGGGGGGGCCGGAGATACGCAGTATTTT. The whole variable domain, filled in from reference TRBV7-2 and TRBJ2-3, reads GAGVSQSPSNKVTEKGKDVELRCDPISGHTALYWYRQSLGQGLEFLIYFQGNSAPDKSGLPSDRFSAERTGGSVSTLTIQRTQQEDSAVYLCASSRSGGAGDTQYFGPGTRLTVL.

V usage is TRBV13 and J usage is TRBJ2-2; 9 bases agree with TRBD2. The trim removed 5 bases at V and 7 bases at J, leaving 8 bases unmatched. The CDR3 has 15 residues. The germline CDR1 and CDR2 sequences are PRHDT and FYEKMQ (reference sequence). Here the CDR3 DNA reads TGTGCCAGCAGCCGGAGCGGGGGGCATATCGGGGAGCTGTTTTTT. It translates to CASSRSGGHIGELFF.

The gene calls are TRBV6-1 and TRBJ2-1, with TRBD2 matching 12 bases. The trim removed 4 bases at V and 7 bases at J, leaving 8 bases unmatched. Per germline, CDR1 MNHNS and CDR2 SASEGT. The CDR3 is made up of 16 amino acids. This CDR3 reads CASSARLAGALNEQFF. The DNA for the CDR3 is TGTGCCAGCAGTGCCCGACTAGCGGGGGCCCTAAATGAGCAGTTCTTC.

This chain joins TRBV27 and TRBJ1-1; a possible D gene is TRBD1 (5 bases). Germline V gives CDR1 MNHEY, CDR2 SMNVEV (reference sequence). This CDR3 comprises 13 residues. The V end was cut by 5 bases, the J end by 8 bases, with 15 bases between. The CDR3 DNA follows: TGTGCCAGCAGTCCCATCGGGGACTTCGAAGCTTTCTTT. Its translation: CASSPIGDFEAFF.

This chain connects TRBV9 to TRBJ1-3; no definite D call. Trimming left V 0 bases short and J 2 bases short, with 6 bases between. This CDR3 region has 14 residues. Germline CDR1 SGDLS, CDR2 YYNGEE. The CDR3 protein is CASSVGGAGNTIYF. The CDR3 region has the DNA TGTGCCAGCAGCGTAGGGGGAGCTGGAAACACCATATATTTT.

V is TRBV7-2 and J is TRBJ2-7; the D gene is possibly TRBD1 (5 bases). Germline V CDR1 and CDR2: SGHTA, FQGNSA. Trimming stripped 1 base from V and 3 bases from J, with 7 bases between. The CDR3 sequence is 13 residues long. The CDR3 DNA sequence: TGTGCCAGCAGCTTAGTTAGGGGCTACGAGCAGTACGTC. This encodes CASSLVRGYEQYV.

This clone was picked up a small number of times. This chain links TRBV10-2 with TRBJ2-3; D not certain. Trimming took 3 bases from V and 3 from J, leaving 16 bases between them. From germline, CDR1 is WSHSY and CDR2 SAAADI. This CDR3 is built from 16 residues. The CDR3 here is CASSDRGGAWTDTQYF. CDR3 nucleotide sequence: TGCGCCAGCAGTGACCGTGGCGGAGCGTGGACAGATACGCAGTATTTT.

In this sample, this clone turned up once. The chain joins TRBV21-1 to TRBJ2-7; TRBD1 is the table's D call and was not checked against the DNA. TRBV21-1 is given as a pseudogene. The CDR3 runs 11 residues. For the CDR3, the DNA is TGTGCCAGATACAGGGGAAGTGGGCAGTACGTC. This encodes CARYRGSGQYV.

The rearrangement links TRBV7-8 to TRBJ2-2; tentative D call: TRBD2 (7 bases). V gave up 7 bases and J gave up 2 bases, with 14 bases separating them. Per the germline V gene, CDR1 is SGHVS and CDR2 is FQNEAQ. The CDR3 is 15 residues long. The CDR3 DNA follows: TGTGCCAGCAAGGGGGGGGCCACTAACACCGGGGAGCTGTTTTTT. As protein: CASKGGATNTGELFF.

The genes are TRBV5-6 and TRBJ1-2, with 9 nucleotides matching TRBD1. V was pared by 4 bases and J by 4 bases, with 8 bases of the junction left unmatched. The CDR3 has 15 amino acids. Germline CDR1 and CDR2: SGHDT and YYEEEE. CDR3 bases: TGTGCCAGCAGCGAAACCGGGACAGGGACCTATGGCTACACCTTC. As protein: CASSETGTGTYGYTF.

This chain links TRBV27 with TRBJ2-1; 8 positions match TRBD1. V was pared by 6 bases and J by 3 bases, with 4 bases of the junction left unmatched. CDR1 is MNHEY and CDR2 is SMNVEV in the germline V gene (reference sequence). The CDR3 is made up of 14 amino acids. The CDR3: CASRDRVLYNEQFF. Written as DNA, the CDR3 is TGTGCCAGCAGGGACAGGGTCCTCTACAATGAGCAGTTCTTC.

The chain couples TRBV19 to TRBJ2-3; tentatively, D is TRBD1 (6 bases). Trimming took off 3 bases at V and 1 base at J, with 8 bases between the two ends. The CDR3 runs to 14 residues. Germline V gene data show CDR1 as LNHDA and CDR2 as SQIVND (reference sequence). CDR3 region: CASSMGAGTDTQYF. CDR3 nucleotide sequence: TGTGCCAGTAGTATGGGGGCCGGCACAGATACGCAGTATTTT. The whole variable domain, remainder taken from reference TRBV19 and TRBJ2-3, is DGGITQSPKYLFRKEGQNVTLSCEQNLNHDAMYWYRQDPGQGLRLIYYSQIVNDFQKGDIAEGYSVSREKKESFPLTVTSAQKNPTAFYLCASSMGAGTDTQYFGPGTRLTVL.

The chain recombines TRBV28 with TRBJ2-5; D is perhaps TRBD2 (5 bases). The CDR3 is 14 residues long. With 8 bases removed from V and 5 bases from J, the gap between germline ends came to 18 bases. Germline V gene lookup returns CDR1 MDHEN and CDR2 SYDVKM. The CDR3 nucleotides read TGTGCCAGCTACGGACCGGGGAAAGGGGAGACCCAGTACTTC. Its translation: CASYGPGKGETQYF.

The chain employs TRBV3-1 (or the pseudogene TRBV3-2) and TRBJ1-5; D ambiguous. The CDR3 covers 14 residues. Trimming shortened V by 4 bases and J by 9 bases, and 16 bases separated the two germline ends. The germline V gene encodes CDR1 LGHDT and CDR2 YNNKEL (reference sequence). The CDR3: CASSRNPTGAPQHF. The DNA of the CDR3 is TGTGCCAGCAGCCGTAACCCGACGGGAGCGCCCCAGCATTTT.

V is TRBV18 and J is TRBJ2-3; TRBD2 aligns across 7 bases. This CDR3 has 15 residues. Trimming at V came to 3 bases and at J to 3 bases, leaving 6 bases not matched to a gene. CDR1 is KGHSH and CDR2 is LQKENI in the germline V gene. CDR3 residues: CASSPASGVTDTQYF. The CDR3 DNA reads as TGTGCCAGCTCACCCGCGAGCGGGGTGACAGATACGCAGTATTTT.

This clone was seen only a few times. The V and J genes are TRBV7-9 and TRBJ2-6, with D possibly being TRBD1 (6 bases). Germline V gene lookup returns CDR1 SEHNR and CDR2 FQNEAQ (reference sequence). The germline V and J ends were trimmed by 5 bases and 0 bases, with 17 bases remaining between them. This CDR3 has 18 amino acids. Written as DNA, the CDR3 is TGTGCCAGCAGCAAAAATTTCCAGGGGCCCTCTGGGGCCAACGTCCTGACTTTC. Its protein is CASSKNFQGPSGANVLTF.

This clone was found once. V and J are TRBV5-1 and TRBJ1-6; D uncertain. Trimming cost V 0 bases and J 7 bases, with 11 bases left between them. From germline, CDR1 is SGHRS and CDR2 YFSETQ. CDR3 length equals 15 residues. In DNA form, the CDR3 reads TGCGCCAGCAGCTTGGGACACAGTGCGAATTCACCCCTCCACTTT. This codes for CASSLGHSANSPLHF.

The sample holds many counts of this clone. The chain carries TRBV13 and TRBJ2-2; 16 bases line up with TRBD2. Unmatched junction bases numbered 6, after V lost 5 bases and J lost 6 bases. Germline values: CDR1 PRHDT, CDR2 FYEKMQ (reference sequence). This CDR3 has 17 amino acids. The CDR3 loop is CASSVAGTSGGAGELFF. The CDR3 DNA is TGTGCCAGCAGCGTCGCCGGGACTAGCGGGGGGGCCGGGGAGCTGTTTTTT.

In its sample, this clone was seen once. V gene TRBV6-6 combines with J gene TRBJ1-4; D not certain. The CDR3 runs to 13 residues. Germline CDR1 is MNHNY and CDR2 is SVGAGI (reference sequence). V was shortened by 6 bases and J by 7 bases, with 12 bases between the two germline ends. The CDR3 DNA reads TGTGCCAGCAGCCGGAGGAGTGGTGAAAAACTGTTTTTT. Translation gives CASSRRSGEKLFF.

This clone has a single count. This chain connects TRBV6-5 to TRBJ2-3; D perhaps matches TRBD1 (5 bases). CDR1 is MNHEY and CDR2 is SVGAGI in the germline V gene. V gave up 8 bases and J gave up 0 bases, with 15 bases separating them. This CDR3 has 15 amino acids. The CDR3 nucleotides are TGTGCCAGCGGCAGGGCTCGCGGTAGCACAGATACGCAGTATTTT. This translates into CASGRARGSTDTQYF.

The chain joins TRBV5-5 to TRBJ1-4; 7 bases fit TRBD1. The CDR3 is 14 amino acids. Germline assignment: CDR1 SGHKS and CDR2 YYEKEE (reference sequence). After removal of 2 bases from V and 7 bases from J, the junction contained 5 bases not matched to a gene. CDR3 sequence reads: CASSFDRASEKLFF. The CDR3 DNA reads TGTGCCAGCAGCTTTGACAGGGCTAGTGAAAAACTGTTTTTT.

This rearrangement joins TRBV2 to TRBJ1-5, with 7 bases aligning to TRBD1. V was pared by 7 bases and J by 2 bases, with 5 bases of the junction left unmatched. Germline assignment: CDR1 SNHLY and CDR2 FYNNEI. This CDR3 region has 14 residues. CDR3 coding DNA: TGTGCCAGCAAGACAGGGTATGGCAATCAGCCCCAGCATTTT. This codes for CASKTGYGNQPQHF.

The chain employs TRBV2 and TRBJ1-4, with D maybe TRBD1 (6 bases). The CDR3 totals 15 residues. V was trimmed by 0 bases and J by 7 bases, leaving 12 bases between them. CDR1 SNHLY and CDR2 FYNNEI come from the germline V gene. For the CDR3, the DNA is TGTGCCAGCAGTGAAGCGGGGGCTGGAGGTGAAAAACTGTTTTTT. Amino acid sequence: CASSEAGAGGEKLFF.

The CDR3 DNA reads as TGTGCCAGCAGCTTAGCAGCGGCCCACAATGAGCAGTTCTTC. Amino acid sequence: CASSLAAAHNEQFF. J is TRBJ2-1 and V is TRBV11-2; tentatively, D is TRBD2 (5 bases). With 1 base removed from V and 5 bases from J, the gap between germline ends came to 9 bases. The length of the CDR3 is 14 residues. Germline V lookup: CDR1 SGHAT, CDR2 FQNNGV.

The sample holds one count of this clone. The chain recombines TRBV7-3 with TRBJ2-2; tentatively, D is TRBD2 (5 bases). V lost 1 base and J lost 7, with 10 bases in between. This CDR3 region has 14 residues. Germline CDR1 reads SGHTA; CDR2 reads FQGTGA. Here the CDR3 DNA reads TGTGCCAGCAGCTTAAGGGCCAGCGGCGGGGAGCTGTTTTTT. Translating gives CASSLRASGGELFF.

For the CDR3, the DNA is TGTGCCAGCAGTTTTGCGGATGGCTACACCTTC. This codes for CASSFADGYTF. The chain recombines TRBV28 with TRBJ1-2; D uncertain. Germline assignment: CDR1 MDHEN and CDR2 SYDVKM. V lost 3 bases and J lost 6, with 5 bases in between. This CDR3 spans 11 amino acids.